This TCR beta chain was captured by sequencing in a study of cytomegalovirus exposure and HLA in healthy donors. Study as a whole: Ancestry clustering placed 81% of roughly 400 genotyped donors in the Caucasian-associated cluster.

Germline lookup yields CDR1 SGHTA and CDR2 FQGTGA. Trimming took off 5 bases at V and 9 bases at J, with 22 bases between the two ends. CDR3 length equals 15 residues. Primers for the PCR totalled 60 Vbeta and 13 Jbeta. In the study's own analysis: Per a later analysis, the number of unique TCR beta chains was some 82 million, of which around 10 million were shared. Data came from immunoSEQ multiplex PCR; TCRdb stores just in-frame clones and leaves some out. For V, J and clone size, that table is used; D and trimming come from the DNA. The sample records 130,000 to 150,000 clones, over 70% being singletons.

The sample was PBMCs. The receptor comes from a man aged 40-49 years in good health and CMV-seronegative. The rearrangement links TRBV7-3 to TRBJ1-2; tentatively, D is TRBD1 (6 bases). CDR3 loop: CASSANSGTLGSYTF. As DNA, the CDR3 is TGTGCCAGCAGCGCCAACAGCGGGACACTGGGGAGCTACACCTTC.